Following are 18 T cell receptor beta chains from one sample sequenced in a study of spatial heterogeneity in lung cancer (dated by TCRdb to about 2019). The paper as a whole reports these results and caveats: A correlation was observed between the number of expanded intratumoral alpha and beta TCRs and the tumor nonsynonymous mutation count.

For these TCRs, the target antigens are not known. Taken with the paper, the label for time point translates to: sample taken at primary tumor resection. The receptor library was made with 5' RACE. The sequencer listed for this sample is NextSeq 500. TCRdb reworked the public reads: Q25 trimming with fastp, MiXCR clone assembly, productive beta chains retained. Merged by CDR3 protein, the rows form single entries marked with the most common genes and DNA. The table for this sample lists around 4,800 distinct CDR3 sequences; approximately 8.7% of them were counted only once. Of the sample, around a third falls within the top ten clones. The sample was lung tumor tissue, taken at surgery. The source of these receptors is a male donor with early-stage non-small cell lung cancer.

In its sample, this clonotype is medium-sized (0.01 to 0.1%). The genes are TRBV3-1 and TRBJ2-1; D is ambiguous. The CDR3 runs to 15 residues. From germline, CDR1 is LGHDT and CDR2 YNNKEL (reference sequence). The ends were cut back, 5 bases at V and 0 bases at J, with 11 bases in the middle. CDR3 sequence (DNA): TGTGCCAGCAGCGCCAGCAAACTCTCCTACAATGAGCAGTTCTTC. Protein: CASSASKLSYNEQFF.

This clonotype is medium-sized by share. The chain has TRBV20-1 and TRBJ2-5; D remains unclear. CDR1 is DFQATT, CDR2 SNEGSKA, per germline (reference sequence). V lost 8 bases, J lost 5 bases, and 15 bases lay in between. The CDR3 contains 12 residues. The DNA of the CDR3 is TGCAGTACTGACTCCTCCTCGGAGACCCAGTACTTC. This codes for CSTDSSSETQYF.

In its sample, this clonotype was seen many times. The CDR3 region has the DNA TGTGCCAGCAGCTTTGGGACAGGTTCAGTTGAGCAGTTCTTC. It codes for CASSFGTGSVEQFF. The rearrangement joins TRBV11-3 to TRBJ2-1; 8 bases are shared with TRBD1. J was trimmed by 9 bases and V by 3 bases; bases with no gene match: 7. The CDR3 loop spans 14 amino acids. Germline CDR1 SGHNT, CDR2 YENEEA. Full variable domain (missing parts from reference TRBV11-3 and TRBJ2-1): EAGVVQSPRYKIIEKKQPVAFWCNPISGHNTLYWYLQNLGQGPELLIRYENEEAVDDSQLPKDRFSAERLKGVDSTLKIQPAELGDSAVYLCASSFGTGSVEQFFGPGTRLTVL.

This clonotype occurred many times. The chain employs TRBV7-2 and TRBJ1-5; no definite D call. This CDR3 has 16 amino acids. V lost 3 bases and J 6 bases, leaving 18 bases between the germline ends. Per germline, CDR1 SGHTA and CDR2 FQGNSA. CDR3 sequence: CASSLGLAVVGQPQHF. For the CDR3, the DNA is TGTGCCAGCAGCTTGGGGTTGGCGGTGGTTGGTCAGCCCCAGCATTTT.

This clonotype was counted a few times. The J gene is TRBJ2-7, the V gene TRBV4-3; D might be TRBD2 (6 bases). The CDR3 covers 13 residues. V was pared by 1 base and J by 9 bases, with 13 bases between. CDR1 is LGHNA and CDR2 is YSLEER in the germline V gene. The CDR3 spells CASSQVFGSGQYF. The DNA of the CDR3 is TGCGCCAGCAGCCAAGTTTTTGGTAGCGGGCAGTACTTC.

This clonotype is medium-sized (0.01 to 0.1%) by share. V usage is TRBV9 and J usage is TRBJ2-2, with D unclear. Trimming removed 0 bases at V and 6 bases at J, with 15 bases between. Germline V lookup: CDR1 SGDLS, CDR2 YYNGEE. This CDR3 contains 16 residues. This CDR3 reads CASSVEESRLAGELFF. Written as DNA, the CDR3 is TGTGCCAGCAGCGTAGAGGAATCTCGGCTGGCCGGGGAGCTGTTTTTT.

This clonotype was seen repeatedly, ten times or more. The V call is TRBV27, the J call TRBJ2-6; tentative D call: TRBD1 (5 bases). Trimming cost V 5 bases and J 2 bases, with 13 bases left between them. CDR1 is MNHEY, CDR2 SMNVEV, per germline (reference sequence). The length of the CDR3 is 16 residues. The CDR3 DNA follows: TGTGCCAGCAGTCTGGCAGGGTACGCTGGGGCCAACGTCCTGACTTTC. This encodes CASSLAGYAGANVLTF.

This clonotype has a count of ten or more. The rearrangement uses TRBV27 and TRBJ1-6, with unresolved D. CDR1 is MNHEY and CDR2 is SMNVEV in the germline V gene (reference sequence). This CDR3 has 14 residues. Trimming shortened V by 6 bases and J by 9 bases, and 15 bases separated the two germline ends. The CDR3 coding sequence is TGTGCCAGCAGCCTCATGTCTGGGATTTCACCCCTCCACTTT. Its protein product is CASSLMSGISPLHF.

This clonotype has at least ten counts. The CDR3 sequence: CSAGRGRGVSNEQFF. The CDR3 DNA reads TGCAGTGCCGGCCGTGGCCGGGGGGTCTCCAATGAGCAGTTCTTC. The rearrangement links TRBV20-1 to TRBJ2-1, with 7 bases aligning to TRBD2. The V segment lost 6 bases and the J segment 6 bases; nucleotides outside the gene matches: 14. CDR3 length: 15 amino acids. The germline V gene encodes CDR1 DFQATT and CDR2 SNEGSKA (reference sequence).

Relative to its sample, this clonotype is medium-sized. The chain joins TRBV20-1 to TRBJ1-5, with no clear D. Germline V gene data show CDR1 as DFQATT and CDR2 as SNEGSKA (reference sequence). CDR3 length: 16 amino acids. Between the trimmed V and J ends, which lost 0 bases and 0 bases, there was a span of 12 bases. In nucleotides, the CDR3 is TGCAGTGCTAGAGACCCTCTCCCTTATAGCAATCAGCCCCAGCATTTT. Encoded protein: CSARDPLPYSNQPQHF.

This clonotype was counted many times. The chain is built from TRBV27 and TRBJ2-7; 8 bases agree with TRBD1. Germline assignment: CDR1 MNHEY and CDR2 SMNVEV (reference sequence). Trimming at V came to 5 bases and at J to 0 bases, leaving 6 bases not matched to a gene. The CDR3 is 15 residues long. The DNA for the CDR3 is TGTGCCAGCAGTATACAACAGGGGGTCTCCTACGAGCAGTACTTC. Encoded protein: CASSIQQGVSYEQYF.

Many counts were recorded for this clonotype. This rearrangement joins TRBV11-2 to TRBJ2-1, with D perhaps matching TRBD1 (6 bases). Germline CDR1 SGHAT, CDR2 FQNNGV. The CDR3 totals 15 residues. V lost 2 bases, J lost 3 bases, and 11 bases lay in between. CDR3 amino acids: CASSLSGTIYNEQFF. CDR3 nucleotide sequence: TGTGCCAGCAGCTTATCCGGGACAATCTACAATGAGCAGTTCTTC.

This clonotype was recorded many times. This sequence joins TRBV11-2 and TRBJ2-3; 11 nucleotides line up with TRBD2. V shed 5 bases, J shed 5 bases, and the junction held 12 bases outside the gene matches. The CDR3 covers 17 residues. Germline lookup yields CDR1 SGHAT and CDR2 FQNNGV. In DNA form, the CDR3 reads TGTGCCAGCAGCCCGGCTAGCGGGGGGTTGGGTGGAGATACGCAGTATTTT. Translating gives CASSPASGGLGGDTQYF.

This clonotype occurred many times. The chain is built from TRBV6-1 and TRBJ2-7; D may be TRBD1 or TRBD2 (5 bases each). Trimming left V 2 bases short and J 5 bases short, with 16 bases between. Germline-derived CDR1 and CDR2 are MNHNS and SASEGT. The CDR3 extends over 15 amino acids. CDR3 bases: TGTGCCAGCAGTGAAACCGGGACGGACCCTGACGAGCAGTACTTC. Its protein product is CASSETGTDPDEQYF.

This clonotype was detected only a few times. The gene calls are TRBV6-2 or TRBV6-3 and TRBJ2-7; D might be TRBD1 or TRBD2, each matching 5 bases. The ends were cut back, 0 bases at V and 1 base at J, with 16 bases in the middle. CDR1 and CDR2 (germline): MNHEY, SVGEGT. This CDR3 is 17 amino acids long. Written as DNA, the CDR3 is TGTGCCAGCAGTTACTCGGTTACGGGGACCGGGTCCTACGAGCAGTACTTC. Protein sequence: CASSYSVTGTGSYEQYF.

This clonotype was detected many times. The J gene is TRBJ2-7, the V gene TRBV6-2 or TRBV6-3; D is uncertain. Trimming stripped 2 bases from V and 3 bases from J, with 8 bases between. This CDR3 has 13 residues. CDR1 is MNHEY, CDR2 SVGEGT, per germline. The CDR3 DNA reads TGTGCCAGCAGTTACGTGGTGAGCTACGAGCAGTACTTC. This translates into CASSYVVSYEQYF.

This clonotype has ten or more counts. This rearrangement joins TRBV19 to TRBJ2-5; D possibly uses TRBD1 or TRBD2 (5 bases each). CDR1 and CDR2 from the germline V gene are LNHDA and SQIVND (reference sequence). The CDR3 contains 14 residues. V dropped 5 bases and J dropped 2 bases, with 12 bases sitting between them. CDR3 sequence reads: CASSRMGVQETQYF. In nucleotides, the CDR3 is TGTGCCAGTAGTCGGATGGGGGTGCAAGAGACCCAGTACTTC.

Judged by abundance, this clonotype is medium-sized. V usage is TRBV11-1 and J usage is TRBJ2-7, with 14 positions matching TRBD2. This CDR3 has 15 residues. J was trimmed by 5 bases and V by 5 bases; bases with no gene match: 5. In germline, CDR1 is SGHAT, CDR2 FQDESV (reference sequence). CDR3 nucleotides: TGTGCCAGCAGCCTGGGACTAGCGGGAGTTGACGAGCAGTACTTC. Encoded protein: CASSLGLAGVDEQYF. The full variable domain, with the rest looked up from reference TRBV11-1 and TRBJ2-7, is EAEVAQSPRYKITEKSQAVAFWCDPISGHATLYWYRQILGQGPELLVQFQDESVVDDSQLPKDRFSAERLKGVDSTLKIQPAELGDSAMYLCASSLGLAGVDEQYFGPGTRLTVT.